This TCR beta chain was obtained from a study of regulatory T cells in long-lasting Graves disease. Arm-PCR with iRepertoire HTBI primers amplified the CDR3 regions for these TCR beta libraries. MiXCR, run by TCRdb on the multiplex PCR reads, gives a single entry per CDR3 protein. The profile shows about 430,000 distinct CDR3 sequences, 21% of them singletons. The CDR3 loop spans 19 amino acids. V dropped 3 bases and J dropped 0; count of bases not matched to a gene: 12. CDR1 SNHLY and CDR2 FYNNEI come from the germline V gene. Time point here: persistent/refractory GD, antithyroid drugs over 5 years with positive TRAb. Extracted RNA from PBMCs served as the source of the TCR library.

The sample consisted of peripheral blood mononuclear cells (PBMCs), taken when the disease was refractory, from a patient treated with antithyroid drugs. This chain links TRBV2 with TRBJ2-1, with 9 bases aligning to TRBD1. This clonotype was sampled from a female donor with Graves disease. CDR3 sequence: CASSEDRGIPLSSYNEQFF. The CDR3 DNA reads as TGTGCCAGCAGTGAGGACAGGGGCATTCCTCTAAGCTCCTACAATGAGCAGTTCTTC.